The 3 T cell receptor beta chains below were found in one sample sequenced in a study of radiotherapy plus CTLA-4 blockade in lung cancer. Libraries were prepared by immunoSEQ multiplex PCR; TCRdb keeps only in-frame clonotypes and omits some of them. The sample yields tens of thousands of clones, roughly 70% seen once. Sample: peripheral blood, taken from a patient treated with radiotherapy plus ipilimumab. Source of these receptors: a human donor with non-small cell lung cancer that progressed on radiotherapy plus ipilimumab.

The V gene is TRBV6-5, the J gene TRBJ1-1, with D possibly matching TRBD1 (6 bases). The CDR3 contains 15 residues. Germline assignment: CDR1 MNHEY and CDR2 SVGAGI. V was clipped by 2 bases and J by 1 base, with 11 bases between them. Written as DNA, the CDR3 is TGTGCCAGCAGTTACCGACAGGTGGGGAACACTGAAGCTTTCTTT. Protein product: CASSYRQVGNTEAFF.

CDR3 DNA: TGTGCCAGCGGGAAGGATGGCTACACCTTC. It specifies CASGKDGYTF. The chain couples TRBV2 to TRBJ1-2; D gene ambiguous. Germline CDR1 reads SNHLY; CDR2 reads FYNNEI. The CDR3 extends over 10 amino acids. Between the trimmed V and J ends, which lost 8 bases and 6 bases, there was a span of 7 bases. Full variable domain (missing parts from reference TRBV2 and TRBJ1-2): EPEVTQTPSHQVTQMGQEVILRCVPISNHLYFYWYRQILGQKVEFLVSFYNNEISEKSEIFDDQFSVERPDGSNFTLKIRSTKLEDSAMYFCASGKDGYTFGSGTRLTVV.

This chain joins TRBV28 and TRBJ2-7; D unresolved. Germline CDR1 MDHEN, CDR2 SYDVKM. The CDR3 length is 18 residues. Trimming stripped 2 bases from V and 0 bases from J, with 20 bases between. CDR3 coding DNA: TGTGCCAGCAGTTTAGGGTTTGACATTTTAGAGTCCTCCTACGAGCAGTACTTC. The encoded protein is CASSLGFDILESSYEQYF.